The 9 T cell receptor beta chains below were found in one sample sequenced in a study of blood T cell repertoires in COVID-19. Sequenced by immunoSEQ multiplex PCR; TCRdb stores in-frame clones only, minus some. The sample includes approximately 180,000 clones, about 91% of them seen just once. The sequenced sample was PBMCs or T cells enriched from blood (not recorded which). These receptors all come from a woman aged 40 to 55 with acute COVID-19.

V and J are TRBV18 and TRBJ2-5, with 8 bases matching TRBD2. The CDR3 contains 17 residues. Germline V lookup: CDR1 KGHSH, CDR2 LQKENI. The V gene end was trimmed by 2 bases and the J gene end by 1 base; junction bases not matched to a gene: 9. This chain's CDR3 is CASSPAPVTSGQETQYF. CDR3 DNA sequence: TGTGCCAGCTCACCAGCTCCGGTAACTAGCGGCCAAGAGACCCAGTACTTC.

The sample holds one count of this clone. This chain joins TRBV25-1 and TRBJ2-3; 8 bases are shared with TRBD2. Germline trimming cut 4 bases from V and 0 bases from J; bases unmatched to any gene: 3. The CDR3 sequence is 15 residues long. Germline lookup yields CDR1 MGHDK and CDR2 SYGVNS. The CDR3 DNA sequence: TGTGCCAGCAGTGGAGCGGGAGTGAGCACAGATACGCAGTATTTT. Translated, it gives CASSGAGVSTDTQYF.

V is TRBV2 and J is TRBJ1-1, with TRBD1 identical over 10 bases. The germline V gene encodes CDR1 SNHLY and CDR2 FYNNEI. This CDR3 has 15 amino acids. J was trimmed by 3 bases and V by 6 bases; bases with no gene match: 7. The CDR3 loop is CASRSPGTGDTEAFF. The CDR3 coding sequence is TGTGCCAGCAGATCCCCCGGGACAGGGGACACTGAAGCTTTCTTT.

J is TRBJ2-2 and V is TRBV3-1 (or the pseudogene TRBV3-2), with 10 bases lining up with TRBD1. CDR3 length: 16 residues. Germline CDR1 and CDR2: LGHDT and YNNKEL (reference sequence). V was pared by 1 base and J by 6 bases, with 5 bases of the junction left unmatched. The CDR3 nucleotides are TGTGCCAGCAGCCAAGCAGGGACAGGGGTTTCCGGGGAGCTGTTTTTT. It translates to CASSQAGTGVSGELFF.

The genes are TRBV7-2 and TRBJ2-7; the D gene is possibly TRBD2 (5 bases). The germline CDR1 and CDR2 sequences are SGHTA and FQGNSA. V was trimmed by 8 bases and J by 7 bases, leaving 18 bases between them. The CDR3 is made up of 13 amino acids. Here the CDR3 DNA reads TGTGCCAGCCAATCCGGGGTTGGGTGGGAGCAGTACTTC. Translation gives CASQSGVGWEQYF.

This sequence joins TRBV7-2 and TRBJ1-4, with D maybe TRBD1 (5 bases). The V gene's germline CDR1 is SGHTA and CDR2 FQGNSA. V was cut by 5 bases and J by 7 bases, with 17 bases left in between. This CDR3 is built from 15 residues. The CDR3 loop is CASSQGRGIGEKLFF. CDR3 DNA sequence: TGTGCCAGCAGCCAAGGGCGGGGGATTGGTGAAAAACTGTTTTTT.

The chain carries TRBV7-2 and TRBJ2-3; TRBD2 matches at 14 bases. V was pared by 5 bases and J by 6 bases, with 10 bases of the junction left unmatched. Germline V gene lookup returns CDR1 SGHTA and CDR2 FQGNSA. This CDR3 is 17 amino acids long. CDR3 in DNA: TGTGCCAGCAGCCGGGGGGGACTAGCGGGAGCCCCGGATACGCAGTATTTT. It is translated as CASSRGGLAGAPDTQYF.

The chain has TRBV28 and TRBJ2-2; TRBD1 matches 8 bases. V dropped 6 bases and J dropped 6; count of bases not matched to a gene: 3. Germline CDR1 is MDHEN and CDR2 is SYDVKM. The CDR3 length is 13 residues. The CDR3 coding sequence is TGTGCCAGCAGGGACAGGGCTCCCGGGGAGCTGTTTTTT. This sequence encodes CASRDRAPGELFF.

This chain uses TRBV4-2 with TRBJ1-2; possible D gene TRBD1, 5 bases. The V and J ends lost 0 bases and 2 bases respectively, with 10 bases between them. The length of the CDR3 is 15 residues. Germline-derived CDR1 and CDR2 are LGHNA and YNFKEQ. CDR3 in DNA: TGTGCCAGCAGCCAAGAATGGGCAGGGAACTATGGCTACACCTTC. Protein: CASSQEWAGNYGYTF.